This note documents a single T cell receptor beta chain sequence. This sample was included in a study of T cell changes during pregnancy in multiple sclerosis. Method: immunoSEQ multiplex PCR; TCRdb's copy keeps in-frame clones and lacks some. In the table there are 70,000 to 85,000 clones, just over 90% of which are singletons. Germline values: CDR1 SNHLY, CDR2 FYNNEI. This CDR3 has 13 residues. The V end lost 4 bases, the J end lost 4 bases, and 10 bases lay between the germline ends. V and J are TRBV2 and TRBJ1-1; D is undetermined. Sequenced material: peripheral blood, taken before pregnancy. This clonotype was sampled from a female donor with multiple sclerosis, enrolled in a pregnancy study. CDR3 sequence (DNA): TGTGCCAGCAGTGTTCTTGCGGGCACTGAAGCTTTCTTT. It specifies CASSVLAGTEAFF. Filled out from reference TRBV2 and TRBJ1-1, the complete variable domain reads EPEVTQTPSHQVTQMGQEVILRCVPISNHLYFYWYRQILGQKVEFLVSFYNNEISEKSEIFDDQFSVERPDGSNFTLKIRSTKLEDSAMYFCASSVLAGTEAFFGQGTRLTVV.